This T cell receptor (beta chain) was recovered during a study of cytomegalovirus exposure and HLA in healthy donors. Study summary: The use of the same platform for the 110 or so validation repertoires and the 550 to 850 first-cohort repertoires was reported by a later analysis. Findings of the study overall: As was reported, the classifier diagnosed cytomegalovirus status with high specificity and sensitivity. Later, an analysis found that TCR clusters from the first cohort tended to co-occur in the 95 to 150 validation repertoires. A few of the chains that were CMV-associated were confirmed in vitro to be specific for CMV antigens.

Clones were sequenced by immunoSEQ multiplex PCR, and TCRdb holds only the in-frame ones, with some missing. This table has more than 250,000 clones, roughly 91% appearing once. Turning to this clone: Its antigen is undetermined.

The CDR3 consists of 16 residues. V was trimmed by 6 bases and J by 0 bases, leaving 12 bases between them. Per germline, CDR1 MRHNA and CDR2 SNTAGT. The sequenced material came from PBMCs. The J gene is TRBJ2-6, the V gene TRBV6-4; D possibly uses TRBD1 or TRBD2 (5 bases each). This sequence was found in a woman aged 25 to 45 in good health and CMV-seronegative. DNA of the CDR3: TGTGCCAGCAGGGGAGACAGTATCTCTGGGGCCAACGTCCTGACTTTC. This gives the protein CASRGDSISGANVLTF.